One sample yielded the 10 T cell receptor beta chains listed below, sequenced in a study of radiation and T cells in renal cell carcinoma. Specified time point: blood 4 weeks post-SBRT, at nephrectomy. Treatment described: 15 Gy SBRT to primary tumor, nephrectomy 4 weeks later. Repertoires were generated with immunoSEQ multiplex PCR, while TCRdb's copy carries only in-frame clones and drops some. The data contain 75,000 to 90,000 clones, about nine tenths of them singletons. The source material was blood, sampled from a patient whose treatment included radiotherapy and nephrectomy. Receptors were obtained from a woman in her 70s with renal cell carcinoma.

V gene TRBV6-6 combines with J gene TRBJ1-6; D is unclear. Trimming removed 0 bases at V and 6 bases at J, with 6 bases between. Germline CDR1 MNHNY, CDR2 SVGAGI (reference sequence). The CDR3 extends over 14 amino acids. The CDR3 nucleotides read TGTGCCAGCAGTTACTCGGCCTTTAATTCACCCCTCCACTTT. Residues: CASSYSAFNSPLHF.

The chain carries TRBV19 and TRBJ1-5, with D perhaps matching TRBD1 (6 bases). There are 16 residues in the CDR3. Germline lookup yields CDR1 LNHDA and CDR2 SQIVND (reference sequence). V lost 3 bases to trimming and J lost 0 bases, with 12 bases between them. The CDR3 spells CASSIETGYSNQPQHF. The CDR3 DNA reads TGTGCCAGTAGTATCGAGACAGGTTATAGCAATCAGCCCCAGCATTTT.

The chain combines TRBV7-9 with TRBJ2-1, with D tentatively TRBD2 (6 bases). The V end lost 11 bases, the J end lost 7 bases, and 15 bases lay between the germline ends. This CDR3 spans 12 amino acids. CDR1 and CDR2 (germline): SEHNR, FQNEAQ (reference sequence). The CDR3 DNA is TGTGCCGGGGGGAGGACCCGTAATGAGCAGTTCTTC. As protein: CAGGRTRNEQFF.

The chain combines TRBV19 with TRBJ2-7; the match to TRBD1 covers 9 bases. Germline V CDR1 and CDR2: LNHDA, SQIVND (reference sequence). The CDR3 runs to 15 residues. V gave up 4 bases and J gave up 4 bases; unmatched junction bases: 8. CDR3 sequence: CASSTAGTGMYEQYF. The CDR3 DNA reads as TGTGCCAGTAGTACGGCCGGGACAGGGATGTACGAGCAGTACTTC.

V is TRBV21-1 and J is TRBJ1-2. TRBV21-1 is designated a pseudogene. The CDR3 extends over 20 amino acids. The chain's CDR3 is CASSKDRESRPTPYFYGYTF. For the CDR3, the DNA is TGTGCCAGCAGCAAAGATAGGGAATCCCGACCTACCCCCTACTTCTATGGCTACACCTTC.

The CDR3 region is CASSLSGGQNTEAFF. CDR3 DNA sequence: TGTGCCAGCAGCTTATCCGGGGGCCAGAACACTGAAGCTTTCTTT. This sequence joins TRBV11-3 and TRBJ1-1; TRBD1 is a possible D gene (6 bases). Germline CDR1 SGHNT, CDR2 YENEEA. The CDR3 has 15 amino acids. Trimming took 2 bases from V and 1 from J, leaving 11 bases between them.

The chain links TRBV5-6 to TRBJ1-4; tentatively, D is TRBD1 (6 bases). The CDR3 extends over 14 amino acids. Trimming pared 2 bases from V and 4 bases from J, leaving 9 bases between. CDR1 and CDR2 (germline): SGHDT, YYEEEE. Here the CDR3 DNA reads TGTGCCAGCAGCTTCGGGGGGCGTAATGAAAAACTGTTTTTT. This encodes CASSFGGRNEKLFF.

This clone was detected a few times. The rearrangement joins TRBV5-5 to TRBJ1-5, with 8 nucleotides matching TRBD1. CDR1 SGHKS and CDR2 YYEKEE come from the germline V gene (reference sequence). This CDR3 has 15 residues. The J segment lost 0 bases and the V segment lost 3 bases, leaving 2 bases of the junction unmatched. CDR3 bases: TGTGCCAGCAGCTGGGACAGGTATAGCAATCAGCCCCAGCATTTT. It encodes CASSWDRYSNQPQHF. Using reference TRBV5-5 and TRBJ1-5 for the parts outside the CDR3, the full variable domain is DAGVTQSPTHLIKTRGQQVTLRCSPISGHKSVSWYQQVLGQGPQFIFQYYEKEERGRGNFPDRFSARQFPNYSSELNVNALLLGDSALYLCASSWDRYSNQPQHFGDGTRLSIL.

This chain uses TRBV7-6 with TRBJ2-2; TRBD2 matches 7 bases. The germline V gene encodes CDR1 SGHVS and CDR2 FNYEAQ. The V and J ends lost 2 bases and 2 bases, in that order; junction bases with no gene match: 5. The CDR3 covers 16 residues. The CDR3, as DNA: TGTGCCAGCAGCTTAAACTGGGGGGGAAACACCGGGGAGCTGTTTTTT. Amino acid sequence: CASSLNWGGNTGELFF. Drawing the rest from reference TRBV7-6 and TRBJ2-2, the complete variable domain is GAGVSQSPRYKVTKRGQDVALRCDPISGHVSLYWYRQALGQGPEFLTYFNYEAQQDKSGLPNDRFSAERPEGSISTLTIQRTEQRDSAMYRCASSLNWGGNTGELFFGEGSRLTVL.

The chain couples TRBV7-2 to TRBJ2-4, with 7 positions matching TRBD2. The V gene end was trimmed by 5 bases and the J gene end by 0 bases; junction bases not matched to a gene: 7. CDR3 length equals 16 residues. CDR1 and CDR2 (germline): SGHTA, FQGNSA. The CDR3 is CASSRSGALAKNIQYF. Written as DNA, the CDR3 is TGTGCCAGCAGCCGAAGCGGGGCCCTAGCCAAAAACATTCAGTACTTC.